This record covers a single TCR beta chain. TCRdb's copy holds only in-frame clones and misses some; the assay was immunoSEQ multiplex PCR. The sample consists of about 180,000 clones, roughly nine tenths of them appearing once. These data are taken from a study of blood T cell repertoires in COVID-19. With 2 bases clipped from V and 2 bases from J, the junction kept 5 bases outside the gene matches. Germline V gene sequence: CDR1 KGHSY, CDR2 FQNENV. The CDR3 is 15 residues long. Assignment of participants to cohorts was predicated upon participant-reported clinical history. The chain uses TRBV16 and TRBJ2-7, with 8 bases identical to TRBD1. The source is a human donor with acute COVID-19. The donor label of this sample is uncertain. The sequencing sample was made of PBMCs or T cells enriched from blood (not recorded which). Here the CDR3 DNA reads TGTGCCAGCAGCCAAATCATGGACAGGGCCTACGAGCAGTACTTC. Translated: CASSQIMDRAYEQYF.